This T cell receptor (beta chain) was retrieved from a study of cytomegalovirus exposure and HLA in healthy donors. Study-level points and caveats: HLA alleles were associated with 17,000 or so TCR beta sequences in a later analysis at 0.05 false discovery rate. According to the study, roughly 160 TCR beta chains were cytomegalovirus-associated.

Notes on this clone: Antigen unknown.

With 60 Vbeta and 13 Jbeta primers, the PCR was carried out. The assay was immunoSEQ multiplex PCR, and TCRdb's table has in-frame clones only and misses some. This sample has about 170,000 clones, with roughly 80% found just once. The specimen was PBMCs. The source is a female donor in good health and CMV-seronegative.

The chain's CDR3 is CASSRRGGASTDTQYF. CDR3 nucleotide sequence: TGTGCCAGCAGCCGACGCGGGGGCGCGAGCACAGATACGCAGTATTTT. The chain carries TRBV13 and TRBJ2-3, with D perhaps matching TRBD2 (7 bases). Germline values: CDR1 PRHDT, CDR2 FYEKMQ (reference sequence). V dropped 5 bases and J dropped 0 bases, with 15 bases sitting between them. This CDR3 has 16 residues.